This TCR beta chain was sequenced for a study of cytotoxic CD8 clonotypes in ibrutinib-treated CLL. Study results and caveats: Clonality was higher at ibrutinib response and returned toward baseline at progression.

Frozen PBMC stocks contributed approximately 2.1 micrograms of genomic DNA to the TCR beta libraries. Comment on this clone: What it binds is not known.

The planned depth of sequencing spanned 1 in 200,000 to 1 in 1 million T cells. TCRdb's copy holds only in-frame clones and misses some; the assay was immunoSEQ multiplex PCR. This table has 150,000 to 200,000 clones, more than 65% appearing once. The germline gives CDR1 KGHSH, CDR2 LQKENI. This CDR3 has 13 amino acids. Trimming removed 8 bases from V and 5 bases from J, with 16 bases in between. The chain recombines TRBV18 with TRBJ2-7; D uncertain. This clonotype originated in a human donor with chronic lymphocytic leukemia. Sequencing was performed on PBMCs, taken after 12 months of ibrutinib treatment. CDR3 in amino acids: CASLKTLSNEQYF. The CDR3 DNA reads TGTGCCAGCCTAAAGACACTATCCAACGAGCAGTACTTC.